Sequencing of this TCR beta chain was carried out in a study of T cell clones after liver transplantation. For the study at large: Blood was drawn pre-transplant, before withdrawal, and after full or failed withdrawal. The study's findings and limits: Rather than being deleted, graft donor-reactive T cells may have moved into the graft. A larger donor-reactive than third-party decline suggested partial antigen-specific deletion.

Germline CDR1 is LGHNA and CDR2 is YSLEER. The CDR3 is 15 amino acids. The ends were cut back, 0 bases at V and 4 bases at J, with 13 bases in the middle. This table comes from immunoSEQ multiplex PCR, and its TCRdb copy is limited to in-frame clones, with some not included. The data hold 65,000 to 70,000 clones, with almost 95% observed a single time. A remark on this clone: Antigen: not known.

The chain is built from TRBV4-3 and TRBJ2-7; D may be TRBD1 (5 bases). This sequence originates from a human patient who received a liver transplant. Some T cells may be graft donor cells. The sample consisted of CD4+ T cells from blood, taken roughly 25 months after liver transplant. In DNA form, the CDR3 reads TGCGCCAGCAGCCAAGATTGGGCAGGGCCTTACGAGCAGTACTTC. Its translation is CASSQDWAGPYEQYF.